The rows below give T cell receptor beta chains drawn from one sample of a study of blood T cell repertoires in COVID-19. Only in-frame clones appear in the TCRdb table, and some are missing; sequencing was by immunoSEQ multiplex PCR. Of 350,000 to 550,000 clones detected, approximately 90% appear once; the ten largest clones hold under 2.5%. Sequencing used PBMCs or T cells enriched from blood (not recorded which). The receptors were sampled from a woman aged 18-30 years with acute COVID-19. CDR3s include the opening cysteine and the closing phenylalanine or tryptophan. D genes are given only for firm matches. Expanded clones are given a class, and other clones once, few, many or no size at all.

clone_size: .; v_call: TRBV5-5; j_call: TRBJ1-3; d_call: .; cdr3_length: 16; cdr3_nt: TGTGCCAGCAGCTTTCTTAGGGGCGCCTCTGGAAACACCATATATTTT; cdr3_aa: CASSFLRGASGNTIYF
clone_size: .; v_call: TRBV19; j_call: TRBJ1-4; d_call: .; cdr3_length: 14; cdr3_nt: TGTGCCAGTAGGATGGGGGGGCAGTACGAAAAACTGTTTTTT; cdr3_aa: CASRMGGQYEKLFF
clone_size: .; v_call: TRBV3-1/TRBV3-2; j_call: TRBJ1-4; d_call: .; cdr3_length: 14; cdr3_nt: TGTGCCAGCAGCCGGCAGACTGGAAGAGAAAAACTGTTTTTT; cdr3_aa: CASSRQTGREKLFF
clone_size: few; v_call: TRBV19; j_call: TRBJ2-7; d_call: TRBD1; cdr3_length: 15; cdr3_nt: TGTGCCAGTAGACGTGGGGCGGGACAGGGCTACGAGCAGTACTTC; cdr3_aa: CASRRGAGQGYEQYF
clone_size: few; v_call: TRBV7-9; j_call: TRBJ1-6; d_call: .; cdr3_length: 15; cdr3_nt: TGTGCCAGCATCCGGGGGGAAGAACATAATTCACCCCTCCACTTT; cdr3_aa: CASIRGEEHNSPLHF
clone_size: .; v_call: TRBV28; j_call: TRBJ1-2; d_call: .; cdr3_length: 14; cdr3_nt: TGTGCCAGCATAAAAGGGGGTGTTGGCTATGGCTACACCTTC; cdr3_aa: CASIKGGVGYGYTF
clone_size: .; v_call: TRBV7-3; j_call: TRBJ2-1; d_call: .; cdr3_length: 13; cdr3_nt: TGTGCCAGCAGCGGGGGGGCCCGAAATGAGCAGTTCTTC; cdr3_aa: CASSGGARNEQFF
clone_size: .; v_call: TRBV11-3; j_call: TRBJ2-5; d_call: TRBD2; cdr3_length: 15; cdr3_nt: TGTGCCAGCAGCTCCGGACTAGCGGGGTGGGAGACCCAGTACTTC; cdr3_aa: CASSSGLAGWETQYF
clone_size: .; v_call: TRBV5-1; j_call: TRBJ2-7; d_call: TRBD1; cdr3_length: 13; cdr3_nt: TGCGCCAGCAGCTCGGGACAGACCTACGAGCAGTACTTC; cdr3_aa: CASSSGQTYEQYF
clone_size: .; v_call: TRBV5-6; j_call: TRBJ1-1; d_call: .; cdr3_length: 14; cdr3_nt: TGTGCCAGCAGCTTGGCCTTGACTTTGGCTGAAGCTTTCTTT; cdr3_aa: CASSLALTLAEAFF
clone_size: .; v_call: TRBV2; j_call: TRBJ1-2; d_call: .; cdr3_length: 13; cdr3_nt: TGTGCCAGCAGTGAACCCGGGAACTATGGCTACACCTTC; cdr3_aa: CASSEPGNYGYTF
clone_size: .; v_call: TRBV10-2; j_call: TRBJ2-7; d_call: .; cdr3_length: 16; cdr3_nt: TGCGCCAGCAGCCGAATCAGGGGGCCCGGGGGGAACGAGCAGTACTTC; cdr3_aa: CASSRIRGPGGNEQYF
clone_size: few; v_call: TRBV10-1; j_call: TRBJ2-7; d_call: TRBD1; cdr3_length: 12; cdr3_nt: TGCGCCAGCGGGACAGGTTCCTACGAGCAGTACTTC; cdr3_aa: CASGTGSYEQYF
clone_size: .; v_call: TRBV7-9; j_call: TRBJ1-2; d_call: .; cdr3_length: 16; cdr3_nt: TGTGCCAGCAGCTTAGCTACAGGGAAGATTAGGGATGGCTACACCTTC; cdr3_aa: CASSLATGKIRDGYTF
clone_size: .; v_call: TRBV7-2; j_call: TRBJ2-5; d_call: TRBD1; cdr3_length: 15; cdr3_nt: TGTGCCAGCACCTACCTAGGGGGCGCGGGAGAGACCCAGTACTTC; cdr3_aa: CASTYLGGAGETQYF
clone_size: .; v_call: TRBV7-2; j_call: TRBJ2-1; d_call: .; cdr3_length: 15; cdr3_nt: TGTGCCAGCAGTCAACAGGGCGGGCGCTACAATGAGCAGTTCTTC; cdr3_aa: CASSQQGGRYNEQFF
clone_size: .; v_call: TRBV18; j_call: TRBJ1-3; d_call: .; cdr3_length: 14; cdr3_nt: TGTGCCAGCTCACCACAAACACACAGAAACACCATATATTTT; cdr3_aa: CASSPQTHRNTIYF
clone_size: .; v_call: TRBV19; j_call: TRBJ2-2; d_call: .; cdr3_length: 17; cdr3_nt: TGTGCCAGTAGATACACTAGCGAGGGGGAGGACACCGGGGAGCTGTTTTTT; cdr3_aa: CASRYTSEGEDTGELFF
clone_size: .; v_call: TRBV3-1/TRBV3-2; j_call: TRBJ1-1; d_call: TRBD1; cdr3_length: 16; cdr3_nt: TGTGCCAGCAGCCAAGTCCTGACAGGGGGCAGCACTGAAGCTTTCTTT; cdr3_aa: CASSQVLTGGSTEAFF
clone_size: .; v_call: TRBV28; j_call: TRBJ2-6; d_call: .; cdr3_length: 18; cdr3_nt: TGTGCCAGCAGGGGGATTGGAAAAGGGGATCGTGGGGCCAACGTCCTGACTTTC; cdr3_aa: CASRGIGKGDRGANVLTF
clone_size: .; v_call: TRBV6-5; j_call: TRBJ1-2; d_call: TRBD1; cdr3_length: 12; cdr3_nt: TGTGCCAGCAGTTACCTGGGACAGGGGCCCACCTTC; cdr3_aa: CASSYLGQGPTF
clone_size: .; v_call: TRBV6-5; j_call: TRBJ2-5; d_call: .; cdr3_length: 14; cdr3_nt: TGTGCCAGCAGTTACTCGGGCGAACAAGAGACCCAGTACTTC; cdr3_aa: CASSYSGEQETQYF
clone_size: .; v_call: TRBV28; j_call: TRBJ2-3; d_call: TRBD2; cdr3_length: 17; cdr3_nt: TGTGCCAGCAGTCAAAACCGACTAGCCGCTAGCACAGATACGCAGTATTTT; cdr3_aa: CASSQNRLAASTDTQYF
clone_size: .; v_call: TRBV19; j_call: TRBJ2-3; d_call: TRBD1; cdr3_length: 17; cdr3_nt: TGTGCCAGTAGTATTTTGGCGAACAGGGGAGCCACAGATACGCAGTATTTT; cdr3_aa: CASSILANRGATDTQYF
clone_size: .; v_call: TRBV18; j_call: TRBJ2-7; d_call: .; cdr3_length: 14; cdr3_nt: TGTGCCAGCTCACCACCGGGCCACAACTACGAGCAGTACTTC; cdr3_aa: CASSPPGHNYEQYF
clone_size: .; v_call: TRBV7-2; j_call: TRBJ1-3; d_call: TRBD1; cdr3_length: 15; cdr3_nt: TGTGCCAGCAGCCCCTTGGACAGGGTAGGAAACACCATATATTTT; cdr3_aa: CASSPLDRVGNTIYF
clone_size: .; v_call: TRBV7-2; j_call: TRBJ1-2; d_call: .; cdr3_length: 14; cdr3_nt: TGTGCCAGCAGCTTAGCGCGGGGGAACTATGGCTACACCTTC; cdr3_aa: CASSLARGNYGYTF
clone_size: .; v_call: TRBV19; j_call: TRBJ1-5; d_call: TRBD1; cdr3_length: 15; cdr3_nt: TGTGCCAGTAGTCTGCGGACAGGTCAAGGACAGCCCCAGCATTTT; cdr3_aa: CASSLRTGQGQPQHF
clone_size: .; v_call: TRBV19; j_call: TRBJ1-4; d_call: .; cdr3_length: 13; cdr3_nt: TGTGCCAGTAGGTACAGGGTGGATGAAAAACTGTTTTTT; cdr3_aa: CASRYRVDEKLFF
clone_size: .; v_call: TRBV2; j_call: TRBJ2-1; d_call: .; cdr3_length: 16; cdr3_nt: TGTGCCAGCAGTGACCCTACGGGGGGCAGGAGGAATGAGCAGTTCTTC; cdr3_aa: CASSDPTGGRRNEQFF
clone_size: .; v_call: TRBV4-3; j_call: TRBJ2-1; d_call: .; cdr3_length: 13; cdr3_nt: TGCGCCAGCAGCCAAGCGGAGGGGAATGAGCAGTTCTTC; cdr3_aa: CASSQAEGNEQFF
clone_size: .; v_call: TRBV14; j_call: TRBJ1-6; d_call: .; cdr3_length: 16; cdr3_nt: TGTGCCAGCAGCCCGCGGGGAGGGGGGATCAATTCACCCCTCCACTTT; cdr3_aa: CASSPRGGGINSPLHF
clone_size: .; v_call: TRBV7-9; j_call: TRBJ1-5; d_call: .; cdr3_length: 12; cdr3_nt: TGTGCCAGCAGTTTACAGGATCAGCCCCAGCATTTT; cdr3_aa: CASSLQDQPQHF
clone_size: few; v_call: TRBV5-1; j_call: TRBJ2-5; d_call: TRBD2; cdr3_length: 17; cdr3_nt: TGCGCCAGTTCTGTCGGTGGGACTAGCGGAAACCAAGAGACCCAGTACTTC; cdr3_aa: CASSVGGTSGNQETQYF
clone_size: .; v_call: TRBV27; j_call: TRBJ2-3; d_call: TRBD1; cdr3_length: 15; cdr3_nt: TGTGCCAGCAAGCTTCGACGTGGACAGGGAGATACGCAGTATTTT; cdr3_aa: CASKLRRGQGDTQYF
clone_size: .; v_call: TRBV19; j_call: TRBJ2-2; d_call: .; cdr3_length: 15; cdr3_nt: TGTGCCAGTAGGGGGACACGCCTCCTCACCGGGGAGCTGTTTTTT; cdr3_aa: CASRGTRLLTGELFF
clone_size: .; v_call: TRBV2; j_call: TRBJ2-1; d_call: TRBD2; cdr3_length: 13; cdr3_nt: TGTGCCACTGGGACTAGCGGTTACAATGAGCAGTTCTTC; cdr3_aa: CATGTSGYNEQFF
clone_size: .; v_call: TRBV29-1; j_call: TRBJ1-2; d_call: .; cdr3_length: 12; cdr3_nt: TGCAGCGTTGAGGCAGATTATTATGGCTACACCTTC; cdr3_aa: CSVEADYYGYTF
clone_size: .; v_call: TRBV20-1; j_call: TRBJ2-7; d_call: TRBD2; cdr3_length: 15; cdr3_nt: TGCAGTGCTAGTCCCCAGCGGGGGAATCCCTACGAGCAGTACTTC; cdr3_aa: CSASPQRGNPYEQYF
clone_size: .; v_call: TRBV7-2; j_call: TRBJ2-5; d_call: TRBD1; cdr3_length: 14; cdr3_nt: TGTGCCAGCAGCCGTGGGACAGGGCATGAGACCCAGTACTTC; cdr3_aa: CASSRGTGHETQYF
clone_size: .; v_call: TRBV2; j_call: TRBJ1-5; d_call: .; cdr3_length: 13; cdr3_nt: TGTGCCAGCACCTGGACAGATCGATCGCCCCAGCATTTT; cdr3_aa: CASTWTDRSPQHF
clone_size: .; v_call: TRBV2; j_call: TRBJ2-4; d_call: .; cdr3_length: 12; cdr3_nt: TGTGCCAGCACGACAGGTCGGGACATTCAGTACTTC; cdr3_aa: CASTTGRDIQYF
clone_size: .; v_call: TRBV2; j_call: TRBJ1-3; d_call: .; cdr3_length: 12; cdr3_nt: TGTGCCAGCACACAATCCGGAAACACCATATATTTT; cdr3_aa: CASTQSGNTIYF
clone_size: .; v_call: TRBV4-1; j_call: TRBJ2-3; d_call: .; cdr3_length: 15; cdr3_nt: TGCGCCAGCAGCCAAGATAGTGGGGGCACGGATACGCAGTATTTT; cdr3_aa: CASSQDSGGTDTQYF
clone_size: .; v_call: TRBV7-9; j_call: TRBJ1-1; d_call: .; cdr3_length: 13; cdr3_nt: TGTGCCAGCAGCTTAGCCGGGATGGCTGAAGCTTTCTTT; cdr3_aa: CASSLAGMAEAFF